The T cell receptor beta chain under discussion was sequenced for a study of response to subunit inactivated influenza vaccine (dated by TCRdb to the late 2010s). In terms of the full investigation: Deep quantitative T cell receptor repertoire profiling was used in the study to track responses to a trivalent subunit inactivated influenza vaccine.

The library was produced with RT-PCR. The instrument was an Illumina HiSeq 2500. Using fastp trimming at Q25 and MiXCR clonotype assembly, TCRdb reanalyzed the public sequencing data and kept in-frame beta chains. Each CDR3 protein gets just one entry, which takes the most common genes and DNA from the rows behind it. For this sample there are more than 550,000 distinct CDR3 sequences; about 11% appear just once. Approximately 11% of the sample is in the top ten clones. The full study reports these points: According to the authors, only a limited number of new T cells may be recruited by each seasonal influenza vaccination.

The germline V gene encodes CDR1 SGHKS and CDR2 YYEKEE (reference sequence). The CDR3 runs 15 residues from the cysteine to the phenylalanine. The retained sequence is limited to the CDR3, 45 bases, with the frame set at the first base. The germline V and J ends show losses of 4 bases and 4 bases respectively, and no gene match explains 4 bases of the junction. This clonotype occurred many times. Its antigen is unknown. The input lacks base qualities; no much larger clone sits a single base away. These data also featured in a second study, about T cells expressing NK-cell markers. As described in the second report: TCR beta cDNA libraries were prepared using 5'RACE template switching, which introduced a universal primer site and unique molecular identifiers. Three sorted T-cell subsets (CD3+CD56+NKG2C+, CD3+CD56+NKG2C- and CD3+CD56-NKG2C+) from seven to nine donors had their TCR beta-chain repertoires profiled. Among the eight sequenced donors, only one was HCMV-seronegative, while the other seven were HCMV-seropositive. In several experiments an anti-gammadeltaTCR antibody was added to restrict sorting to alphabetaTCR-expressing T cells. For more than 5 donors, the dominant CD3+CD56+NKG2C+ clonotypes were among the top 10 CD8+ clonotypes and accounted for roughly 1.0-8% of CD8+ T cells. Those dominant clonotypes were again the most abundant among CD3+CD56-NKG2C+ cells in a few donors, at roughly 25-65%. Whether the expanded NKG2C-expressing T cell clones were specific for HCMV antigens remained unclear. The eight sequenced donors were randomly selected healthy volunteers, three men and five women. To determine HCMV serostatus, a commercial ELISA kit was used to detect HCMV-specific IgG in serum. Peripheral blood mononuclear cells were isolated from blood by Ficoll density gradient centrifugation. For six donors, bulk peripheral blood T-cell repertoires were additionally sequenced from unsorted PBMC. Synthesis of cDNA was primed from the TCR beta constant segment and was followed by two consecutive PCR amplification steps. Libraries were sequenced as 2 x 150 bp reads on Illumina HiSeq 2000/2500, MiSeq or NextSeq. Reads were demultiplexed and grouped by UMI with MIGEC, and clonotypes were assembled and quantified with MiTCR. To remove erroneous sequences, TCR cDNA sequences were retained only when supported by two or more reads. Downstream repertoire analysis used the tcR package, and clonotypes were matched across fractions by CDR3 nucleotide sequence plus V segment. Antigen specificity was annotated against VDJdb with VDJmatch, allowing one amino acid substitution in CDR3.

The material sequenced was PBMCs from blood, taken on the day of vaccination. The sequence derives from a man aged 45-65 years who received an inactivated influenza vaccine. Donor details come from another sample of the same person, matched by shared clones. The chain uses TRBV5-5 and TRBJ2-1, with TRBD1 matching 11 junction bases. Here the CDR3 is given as CASSTGTGGYNEQFF. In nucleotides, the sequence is TGTGCCAGCAGCACAGGGACAGGGGGGTACAATGAGCAGTTCTTC.